The 20 T cell receptor beta chains below were found in one sample sequenced in a study of blood T cell repertoires in COVID-19. The method was immunoSEQ multiplex PCR; TCRdb's version includes in-frame clones alone and lacks a portion of them. The sample lists roughly 27,000 clones, around nine tenths occurring once. Source material: peripheral blood. All receptors derive from a human donor with active COVID-19. The donor label of this sample is uncertain.

The rearrangement joins TRBV28 to TRBJ1-2; D possibly corresponds to TRBD1 (6 bases). The CDR3 totals 17 residues. Trimming removed 6 bases at V and 2 bases at J, with 22 bases between. Germline CDR1 is MDHEN and CDR2 is SYDVKM. The DNA of the CDR3 is TGTGCCAGCAGCTCTATCCCCGGGACACCACGAAACTATGGCTACACCTTC. Protein: CASSSIPGTPRNYGYTF.

In this sample, this clone turned up a few times. The genes are TRBV27 and TRBJ1-2; 9 nucleotides match TRBD1. The CDR3 has 15 amino acids. Germline CDR1 is MNHEY and CDR2 is SMNVEV (reference sequence). Trimming at V came to 6 bases and at J to 0 bases, leaving 5 bases not matched to a gene. The CDR3 DNA sequence: TGTGCCAGCAGCCCGGACAGGGGAGCTAACTATGGCTACACCTTC. It is translated as CASSPDRGANYGYTF.

The chain links TRBV9 to TRBJ2-3; TRBD2 aligns across 14 bases. J gave up 6 bases and V 2 bases, and 5 bases lay outside the gene matches. The CDR3 contains 16 residues. Germline CDR1 is SGDLS and CDR2 is YYNGEE. CDR3 protein: CASSVPRTSGRDTQYF. In nucleotides, the CDR3 is TGTGCCAGCAGCGTCCCGAGGACTAGCGGGAGGGATACGCAGTATTTT.

The chain employs TRBV7-3 and TRBJ2-1; D remains ambiguous. Germline V gene lookup returns CDR1 SGHTA and CDR2 FQGTGA. This CDR3 region has 14 residues. V was cut by 2 bases and J by 9 bases, with 14 bases left in between. The CDR3 DNA reads TGTGCCAGCAGCTTATCTCTAGTCCGTGGTGAGCAGTTCTTC. This sequence encodes CASSLSLVRGEQFF.

The chain is built from TRBV11-2 and TRBJ1-1; unclear D gene. The germline gives CDR1 SGHAT, CDR2 FQNNGV. The CDR3 loop spans 13 amino acids. The V end was cut by 4 bases, the J end by 0 bases, with 6 bases between. DNA for the CDR3: TGTGCCAGCAGCTATACAGTGAACACTGAAGCTTTCTTT. The encoded protein is CASSYTVNTEAFF. Variable domain in full (rest from reference TRBV11-2 and TRBJ1-1): EAGVAQSPRYKIIEKRQSVAFWCNPISGHATLYWYQQILGQGPKLLIQFQNNGVVDDSQLPKDRFSAERLKGVDSTLKIQPAKLEDSAVYLCASSYTVNTEAFFGQGTRLTVV.

This clone has only a few counts. The chain is built from TRBV19 and TRBJ2-2; D unresolved. This CDR3 spans 16 amino acids. Trimming stripped 2 bases from V and 2 bases from J, with 12 bases between. CDR1 LNHDA and CDR2 SQIVND come from the germline V gene (reference sequence). The CDR3 is CASSIQASINTGELFF. In DNA form, the CDR3 reads TGTGCCAGTAGTATACAGGCCTCTATTAACACCGGGGAGCTGTTTTTT.

The chain carries TRBV25-1 and TRBJ2-7, with 7 positions matching TRBD1. The germline CDR1 and CDR2 sequences are MGHDK and SYGVNS. The CDR3 sequence is 14 residues long. The trim removed 5 bases at V and 2 bases at J, leaving 6 bases unmatched. This CDR3 is CASSLAGTAYEQYF. In DNA form, the CDR3 reads TGTGCCAGCAGTCTGGCAGGGACAGCCTACGAGCAGTACTTC.

This chain joins TRBV7-2 and TRBJ1-5; D is perhaps TRBD1 (6 bases). The CDR3 length is 16 residues. V was trimmed by 1 base and J by 6 bases, leaving 16 bases between them. CDR1 is SGHTA and CDR2 is FQGNSA in the germline V gene. CDR3 amino acids: CASSLGAQGKGQPQHF. The CDR3 nucleotides are TGTGCCAGCAGCTTAGGGGCACAGGGAAAGGGTCAGCCCCAGCATTTT.

The chain has TRBV7-8 and TRBJ2-2; 7 nucleotides align to TRBD1. The CDR3 extends over 16 amino acids. Germline CDR1 is SGHVS and CDR2 is FQNEAQ. Losses at the gene ends were 3 bases for V and 6 bases for J; bases not matched to a gene: 10. The CDR3 DNA follows: TGTGCCAGCAGCTTTAGGGACAGTCTTTGGTCCGGGGAGCTGTTTTTT. This translates into CASSFRDSLWSGELFF. Variable domain in full (rest from reference TRBV7-8 and TRBJ2-2): GAGVSQSPRYKVAKRGQDVALRCDPISGHVSLFWYQQALGQGPEFLTYFQNEAQLDKSGLPSDRFFAERPEGSVSTLKIQRTQQEDSAVYLCASSFRDSLWSGELFFGEGSRLTVL.

The V call is TRBV19, the J call TRBJ2-1; 9 positions match TRBD2. The length of the CDR3 is 16 residues. Germline trimming cut 5 bases from V and 7 bases from J; bases unmatched to any gene: 12. Germline CDR1 reads LNHDA; CDR2 reads SQIVND (reference sequence). CDR3 nucleotides: TGTGCCAGTAGTCCCCTACGCGGGGGGGGGTGGAATGAGCAGTTCTTC. Translated: CASSPLRGGGWNEQFF.

CDR3 nucleotide sequence: TGTGCCAGCAGTGAAGATCCTCCCGACAGGGGGTATTCACCCCTCCACTTT. It encodes CASSEDPPDRGYSPLHF. The chain recombines TRBV2 with TRBJ1-6, with TRBD1 identical over 9 bases. V trimming: 1 base; J trimming: 8 bases; junction bases outside the gene matches: 9. Germline V gene lookup returns CDR1 SNHLY and CDR2 FYNNEI. This CDR3 region has 17 residues. The variable domain in full, with the rest retrieved from reference TRBV2 and TRBJ1-6, is EPEVTQTPSHQVTQMGQEVILRCVPISNHLYFYWYRQILGQKVEFLVSFYNNEISEKSEIFDDQFSVERPDGSNFTLKIRSTKLEDSAMYFCASSEDPPDRGYSPLHFGNGTRLTVT.

This chain uses TRBV11-1 with TRBJ1-2, with 9 bases matching TRBD1. Germline V CDR1 and CDR2: SGHAT, FQDESV (reference sequence). The V segment lost 5 bases and the J segment 7 bases; nucleotides outside the gene matches: 8. The CDR3 loop spans 14 amino acids. The CDR3: CASSTSDRGGGYTF. The CDR3 DNA is TGTGCCAGCAGCACCTCGGACAGGGGAGGTGGCTACACCTTC.

The chain recombines TRBV6-2 or TRBV6-3 with TRBJ2-7; perhaps TRBD2 as D (6 bases). V was shortened by 8 bases and J by 5 bases, with 19 bases between the two germline ends. This CDR3 has 14 amino acids. Germline V CDR1 and CDR2: MNHEY, SVGEGT. CDR3 amino acids: CASRLGLFGDEQYF. The CDR3 nucleotides read TGTGCCAGCCGCCTGGGACTCTTCGGGGACGAGCAGTACTTC.

The chain links TRBV10-3 to TRBJ1-1; 8 bases align to TRBD1. The germline gives CDR1 ENHRY, CDR2 SYGVKD. V lost 10 bases, J lost 6 bases, and 4 bases stayed unmatched. This CDR3 region has 11 residues. The CDR3 region is CATIQGAEAFF. CDR3 DNA sequence: TGTGCCACCATACAGGGGGCTGAAGCTTTCTTT.

The rearrangement links TRBV7-2 to TRBJ2-2; 10 bases are shared with TRBD2. CDR3 length equals 19 residues. Trimming removed 1 base from V and 1 base from J; junction bases left unmatched: 9. Germline CDR1 and CDR2: SGHTA and FQGNSA. The CDR3 sequence: CASSLEQRGGRWNTGELFF. In DNA form, the CDR3 reads TGTGCCAGCAGCTTAGAGCAGCGGGGGGGCCGATGGAACACCGGGGAGCTGTTTTTT.

The chain couples TRBV5-1 to TRBJ2-3, with 13 nucleotides matching TRBD2. Germline V gives CDR1 SGHRS, CDR2 YFSETQ. The length of the CDR3 is 18 residues. V was clipped by 4 bases and J by 4 bases; unmatched bases: 12. In DNA, the CDR3 is TGCGCCAGCAGCCTACTAGCGGGAGGGCCAGGCCGTGCAGATACGCAGTATTTT. It specifies CASSLLAGGPGRADTQYF.

The V gene is TRBV6-6, the J gene TRBJ1-2; 7 bases are shared with TRBD1. With V trimmed by 6 bases and J by 1 base, 5 bases remained unmatched. The CDR3 length is 14 residues. Germline CDR1 and CDR2: MNHNY and SVGAGI (reference sequence). The CDR3 DNA reads TGTGCCAGCAGCCTACAGGGGAATAACTATGGCTACACCTTC. It is translated as CASSLQGNNYGYTF.

This clone was found once. The V and J genes are TRBV30 and TRBJ2-2; 7 bases line up with TRBD2. From germline, CDR1 is GTSNPN and CDR2 SVGIG (reference sequence). Trimming removed 3 bases from V and 4 bases from J; junction bases left unmatched: 8. CDR3 length equals 15 residues. The CDR3 DNA sequence: TGTGCCTGGAGAGGCCTAGCGGTAGGCACCGGGGAGCTGTTTTTT. The encoded protein is CAWRGLAVGTGELFF.

The chain joins TRBV9 to TRBJ2-7, with 9 nucleotides matching TRBD2. The CDR3 runs to 15 residues. Germline V gene lookup returns CDR1 SGDLS and CDR2 YYNGEE. Trimming took 1 base from V and 3 from J; bases not matched to a gene: 5. CDR3 DNA sequence: TGTGCCAGCAGCGTATCAGCGGGAGGAGGCTACGAGCAGTACTTC. Protein: CASSVSAGGGYEQYF. Full variable domain (missing parts from reference TRBV9 and TRBJ2-7): DSGVTQTPKHLITATGQRVTLRCSPRSGDLSVYWYQQSLDQGLQFLIQYYNGEERAKGNILERFSAQQFPDLHSELNLSSLELGDSALYFCASSVSAGGGYEQYFGPGTRLTVT.

This clone was recorded only once. The V gene is TRBV15, the J gene TRBJ2-5, with TRBD2 matching 15 bases. The CDR3 totals 18 residues. In germline, CDR1 is LNHNV, CDR2 YYDKDF (reference sequence). J was trimmed by 2 bases and V by 1 base; bases with no gene match: 5. Here the CDR3 reads CATSRGGTSGRLQETQYF. DNA for the CDR3: TGTGCCACCAGCAGAGGGGGGACTAGCGGGAGGTTACAAGAGACCCAGTACTTC.